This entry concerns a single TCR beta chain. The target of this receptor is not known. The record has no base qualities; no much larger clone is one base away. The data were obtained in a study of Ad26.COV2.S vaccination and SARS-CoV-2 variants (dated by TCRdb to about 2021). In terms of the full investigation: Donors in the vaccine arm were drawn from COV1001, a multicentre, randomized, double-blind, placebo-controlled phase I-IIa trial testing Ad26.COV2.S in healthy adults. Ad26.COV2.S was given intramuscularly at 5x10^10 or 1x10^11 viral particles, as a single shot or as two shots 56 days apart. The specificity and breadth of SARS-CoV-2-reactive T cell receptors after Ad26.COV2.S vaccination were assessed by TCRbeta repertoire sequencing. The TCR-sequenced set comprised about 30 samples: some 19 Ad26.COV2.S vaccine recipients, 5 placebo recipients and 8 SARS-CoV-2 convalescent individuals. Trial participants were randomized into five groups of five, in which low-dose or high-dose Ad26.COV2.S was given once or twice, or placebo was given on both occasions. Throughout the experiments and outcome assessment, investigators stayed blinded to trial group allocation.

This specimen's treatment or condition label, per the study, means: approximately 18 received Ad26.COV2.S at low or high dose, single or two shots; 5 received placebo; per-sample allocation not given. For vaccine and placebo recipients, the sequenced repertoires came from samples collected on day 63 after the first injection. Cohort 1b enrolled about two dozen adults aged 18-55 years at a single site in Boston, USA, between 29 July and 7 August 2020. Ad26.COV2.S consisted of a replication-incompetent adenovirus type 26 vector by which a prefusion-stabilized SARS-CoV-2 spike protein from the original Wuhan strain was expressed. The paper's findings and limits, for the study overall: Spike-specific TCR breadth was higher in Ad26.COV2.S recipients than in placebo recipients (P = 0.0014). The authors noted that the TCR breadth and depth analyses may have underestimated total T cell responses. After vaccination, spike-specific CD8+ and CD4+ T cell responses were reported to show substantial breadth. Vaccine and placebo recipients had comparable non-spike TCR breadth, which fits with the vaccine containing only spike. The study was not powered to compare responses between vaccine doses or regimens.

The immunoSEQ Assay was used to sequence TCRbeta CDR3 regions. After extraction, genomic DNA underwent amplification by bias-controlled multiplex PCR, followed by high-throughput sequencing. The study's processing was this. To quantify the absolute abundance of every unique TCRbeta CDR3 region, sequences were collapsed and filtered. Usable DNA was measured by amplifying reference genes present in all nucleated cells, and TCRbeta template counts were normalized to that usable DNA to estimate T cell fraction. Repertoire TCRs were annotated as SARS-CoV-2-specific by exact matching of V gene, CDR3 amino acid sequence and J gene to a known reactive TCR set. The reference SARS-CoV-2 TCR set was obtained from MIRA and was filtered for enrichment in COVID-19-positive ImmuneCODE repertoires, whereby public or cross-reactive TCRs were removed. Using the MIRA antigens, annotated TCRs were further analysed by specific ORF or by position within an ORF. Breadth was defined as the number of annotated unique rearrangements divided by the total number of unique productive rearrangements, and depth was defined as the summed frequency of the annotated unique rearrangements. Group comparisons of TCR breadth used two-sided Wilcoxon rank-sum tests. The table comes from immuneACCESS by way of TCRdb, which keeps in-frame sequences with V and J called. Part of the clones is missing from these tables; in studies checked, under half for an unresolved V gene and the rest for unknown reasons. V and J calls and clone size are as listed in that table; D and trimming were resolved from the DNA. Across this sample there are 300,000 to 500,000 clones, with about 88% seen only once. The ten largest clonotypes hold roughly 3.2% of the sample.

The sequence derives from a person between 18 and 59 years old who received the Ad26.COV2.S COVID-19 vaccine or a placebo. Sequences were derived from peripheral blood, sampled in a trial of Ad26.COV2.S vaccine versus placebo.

The DNA sequence is TGTGCCACCAGTGATCGGGACAGAACTTACGAGCAGTACTTC. Protein translation: CATSDRDRTYEQYF. Rearrangement joined TRBV24-1 to TRBJ2-7, with TRBD1 matching 7 junction bases. CDR1 and CDR2 (KGHDR, SFDVKD) derive from the germline V gene. V and J are trimmed by 3 bases and 4 bases, and the gene matches miss 5 bases of the junction. The CDR3 goes from the cysteine to the phenylalanine over 14 residues. The retained sequence is limited to the CDR3, 42 bases, with the frame set at the first base.